The 10 T cell receptor delta chains below all came from one sample that was sequenced in a study of γδ T cells in repeated Plasmodium falciparum infection. Flow sorting of PBMC yielded separate Vgamma9/Vdelta2+ and Vdelta2-negative gammadelta T cell populations for bulk repertoire analysis. TCRdb called clones from the multiplex PCR reads again using CATT. The repertoire holds around 86,000 delta-chain clones, with 1.4% as singletons. The sample comprised gamma-delta T cells from blood. These receptors came from a pool of human donors (malaria-infected and uninfected, not separated).

As regards this clone: The TCRdb protein comes from a much larger clone and disagrees with this DNA's translation at residue 21, likely due to a read error; the protein given here is derived from the DNA. The chain combines TRDV1 with TRDJ1, with TRDD3 identical over 10 bases. TCRdb leaves out the J gene; it was filled in here by matching the DNA to germline. Per germline, CDR1 TSWWSYY and CDR2 QGS. J lost 0 bases, V lost 0 bases, and 34 bases had no gene match. The CDR3 has 27 amino acids. The CDR3 bases are TGTGCTCTTGGGGAACTAAACATCGCCCCCGGGCCTACATACTGGGGGATTGGCGGGATCCACACCGATAAACTCATCTTT. Translating it yields CALGELNIAPGPTYWGIGGIHTDKLIF.

This clone was observed a few times. TCRdb shows a much larger clone's protein in place of this DNA's translation, and the two differ at residue 6, likely through a read error; the protein shown is translated from the DNA. V and J are TRDV1 and TRDJ4, with 13 bases identical to TRDD3. J lost 1 base, V lost 1 base, and 21 bases had no gene match. The germline CDR1 and CDR2 sequences are TSWWSYY and QGS. CDR3 size: 22 residues. CDR3 region: CALGEHYVPPQLGDTGIRPLIF. The CDR3 DNA follows: TGTGCTCTTGGGGAACACTACGTCCCCCCCCAACTGGGGGATACGGGTATCAGACCCCTGATCTTT.

Turning to this clone: TCRdb's protein, taken from a much larger clone, differs from this DNA's translation at residue 9, likely owing to a read error; the protein displayed comes from the DNA. The chain combines TRDV1 with TRDJ1; 11 bases align to TRDD3. Germline V CDR1 and CDR2: TSWWSYY, QGS. V dropped 0 bases and J dropped 0; count of bases not matched to a gene: 12. CDR3 length: 20 residues. CDR3 sequence (DNA): TGTGCTCTTGGGGAACTCAGGCCACACTGGGGGATAGGATACACCGATAAACTCATCTTT. It encodes CALGELRPHWGIGYTDKLIF.

This clone was detected ten times or more. The rearrangement links TRDV1 to TRDJ1; D call uncertain. V was clipped by 0 bases and J by 6 bases, with 29 bases between them. CDR1 is TSWWSYY and CDR2 is QGS in the germline V gene. There are 20 residues in the CDR3. In DNA form, the CDR3 reads TGTGCTCTTGGGGAACTGAGACCTCCACCTAGTACCGTCTCCCGGTATAAACTCATCTTT. Protein: CALGELRPPPSTVSRYKLIF.

This clone appeared a few times. The protein given by TCRdb reflects a much larger clone and differs at residue 22 from this DNA's translation, likely from a read error; the protein shown is the DNA's translation. The genes are TRDV1 and TRDJ1; 13 nucleotides align to TRDD3. The CDR3 loop spans 23 amino acids. From germline, CDR1 is TSWWSYY and CDR2 QGS. CDR3 DNA: TGTGCTCTTGGGGAATGGACTGTCCTACCCGGTACTGGGGGATACGGGTCCACCGATAAACTCACCTTT. This encodes CALGEWTVLPGTGGYGSTDKLTF.

Points on this clone: TCRdb shows a much larger clone's protein in place of this DNA's translation, and the two differ at residue 3, likely through a read error; the protein shown is translated from the DNA. The J gene is TRDJ1, the V gene TRDV2; 12 nucleotides line up with TRDD3. Per the germline V gene, CDR1 is GEAIGNYY and CDR2 is EKD. This CDR3 region has 15 residues. Here the CDR3 DNA reads TGTGCCTATGACCAACTGGGGGATACCCGCGATAAACTCATCTTT. Amino acids: CAYDQLGDTRDKLIF.

This clone was counted only a few times. Translating this DNA gives a protein that differs at residue 10 from the TCRdb one, which belongs to a much larger clone; a read error is likely, and the protein shown is this translation. The chain carries TRDV2 and TRDJ1; tentatively, D is TRDD3 (6 bases). No J gene was available from TCRdb, and it was assigned here by a germline match of the DNA. The CDR3 spans 13 residues. Germline V gene sequence: CDR1 GEAIGNYY, CDR2 EKD. CDR3 protein: CACDPIRTDRLIF. Here the CDR3 DNA reads TGTGCCTGTGACCCGATACGCACCGATAGACTCATCTTT.

This clone came up a few times. The protein TCRdb lists belongs to a much larger clone and differs from this DNA's translation at residue 15, which points to a read error; the protein shown is made from the DNA. The J gene is TRDJ1, the V gene TRDV1; 12 bases match TRDD3. Germline assignment: CDR1 TSWWSYY and CDR2 QGS. The CDR3 length is 16 residues. The chain's CDR3 is CALGDSTGGYPDKLTF. DNA for the CDR3: TGTGCTCTTGGGGACTCTACTGGGGGATACCCCGATAAACTCACCTTT.

This clone came up a few times. TCRdb shows a much larger clone's protein in place of this DNA's translation, and the two differ at residue 5, likely through a read error; the protein shown is translated from the DNA. The chain links TRDV1 to TRDJ1; 7 bases are shared with TRDD3. TCRdb leaves out the J gene; it was filled in here by matching the DNA to germline. The CDR3 spans 22 residues. CDR1 TSWWSYY and CDR2 QGS come from the germline V gene. V gave up 4 bases and J gave up 0 bases; unmatched junction bases: 26. The CDR3 sequence is CALGGPRLLSGGSSMYTDKLIF. CDR3 nucleotide sequence: TGTGCTCTTGGGGGTCCAAGGTTGCTCTCCGGGGGATCCTCAATGTACACCGATAAACTCATCTTT.

As concerns this clone: A far larger clone is just one base off, so this is likely a read error. This CDR3 is also generated by other DNA sequences in the sample. V gene TRDV2 combines with J gene TRDJ1, with D possibly matching TRDD3 (6 bases). Trimming shortened V by 3 bases and J by 0 bases, and 13 bases separated the two germline ends. The CDR3 totals 15 residues. Looked up from germline, CDR1 is GEAIGNYY and CDR2 is EKD. The chain's CDR3 is CACDRGTRNTDKLIF. In nucleotides, the CDR3 is TGTGCCTGTGACCGGGGGACCCGAAACACCGATAAACTCATCTTT.